This T cell receptor (beta chain) comes out of a study of blood T cells in healthy people across ages. This clonotype was recorded a few times. Antigen: not known. A J-beta primer mix and a sample-barcoded 5' primer were used in a second PCR of about 7 to 12 cycles. Paired-end reads containing CDR3 totaled no fewer than 2.5 million for each sample. Via MiXCR, TCRdb re-called the 5' RACE reads, giving one row per CDR3 protein. This sample has 700,000 or so distinct CDR3 sequences, with over 40% found just once. The study's findings and limits: In these data, TCR beta diversity tracked strongly with naive T cell percentage.

The CDR3 is 15 amino acids. V was shortened by 0 bases and J by 5 bases, with 11 bases between the two germline ends. CDR1 and CDR2 from the germline V gene are SGHRS and YFSETQ. This sequence was found in a man older than 75 in good health. The chain employs TRBV5-1 and TRBJ2-2; D might be TRBD1 (6 bases). The sequenced sample consisted of blood. The CDR3 nucleotides read TGCGCCAGCAGCTTGGCCCAGGGGTATACCGGGGAGCTGTTTTTT. As protein: CASSLAQGYTGELFF.